The present entry profiles one T cell receptor (beta chain) with its context. This specimen belongs to a study of control samples from healthy donors and cancer patients. Assay: immunoSEQ multiplex PCR; the TCRdb copy retains only in-frame clones and omits some. The sample yields 350,000 to 450,000 clones, around 90% seen once. CDR1 MGHDK and CDR2 SYGVNS come from the germline V gene. The CDR3 loop spans 15 amino acids. The ends were cut back, 2 bases at V and 4 bases at J, with 11 bases in the middle. The rearrangement joins TRBV25-1 to TRBJ2-2, with unresolved D. What was sequenced was PBMCs. The receptor was derived from a man between 40 and 49 years old with head and neck cancer. Here the CDR3 reads CASSELLGSTGELFF. As DNA, the CDR3 is TGTGCCAGCAGTGAACTTTTAGGGTCCACCGGGGAGCTGTTTTTT.